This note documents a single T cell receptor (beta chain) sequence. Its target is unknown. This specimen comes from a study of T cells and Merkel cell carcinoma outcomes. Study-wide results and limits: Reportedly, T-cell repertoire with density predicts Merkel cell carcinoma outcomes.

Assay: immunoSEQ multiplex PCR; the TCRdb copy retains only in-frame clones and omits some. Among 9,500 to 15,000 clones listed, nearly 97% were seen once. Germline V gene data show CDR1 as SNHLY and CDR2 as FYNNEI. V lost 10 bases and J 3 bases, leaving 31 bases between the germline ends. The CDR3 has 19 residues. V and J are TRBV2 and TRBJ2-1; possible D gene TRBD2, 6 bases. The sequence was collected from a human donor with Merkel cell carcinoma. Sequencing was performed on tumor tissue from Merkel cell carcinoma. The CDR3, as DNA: TGTGCCACCAACCCGGAGGAGTTCGCGGGGATTGCTTACTACAATGAGCAGTTCTTC. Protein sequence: CATNPEEFAGIAYYNEQFF.